Listed below are T cell receptor beta chains from one sample, sequenced in a study of control samples from healthy donors and cancer patients. Data came from immunoSEQ multiplex PCR; TCRdb stores just in-frame clones and leaves some out. The data contain some 150,000 clones, about 94% of them singletons. Sequences were obtained from PBMCs. These receptors were obtained from a man aged 60-69 years with colorectal cancer. Both conserved end residues are part of each CDR3. A D gene is named only where the DNA matches it firmly. Size is omitted from some rows. Given values are once, few, many or a class for expanded clones.

>TRBV9|NA|TRBJ2-2|NA
CASSVGSGSNGELFF
TGTGCCAGCAGCGTAGGATCAGGGAGTAACGGGGAGCTGTTTTTT
>TRBV5-6|TRBD2|TRBJ2-2|NA
CASSPLGLAGTGELFF
TGTGCCAGCAGCCCATTGGGACTAGCGGGCACCGGGGAGCTGTTTTTT
>TRBV24-1|NA|TRBJ2-3|NA
CATSRATDTQYF
TGTGCCACCAGTAGGGCCACAGATACGCAGTATTTT
>TRBV7-9|TRBD2|TRBJ2-3|NA
CASSPAGRGTDTQYF
TGTGCCAGCAGCCCTGCGGGGCGGGGGACAGATACGCAGTATTTT
>TRBV19|NA|TRBJ1-1|NA
CASTRGQDEAFF
TGTGCCAGTACCCGAGGGCAGGATGAAGCTTTCTTT
>TRBV5-1|NA|TRBJ1-5|NA
CASSLNLLGGNQPQHF
TGCGCCAGCAGCTTAAACCTCCTGGGAGGCAATCAGCCCCAGCATTTT
>TRBV28|TRBD1|TRBJ1-1|NA
CASSKDRNPNTEAFF
TGTGCCAGCAGTAAGGACAGGAACCCGAACACTGAAGCTTTCTTT
>TRBV3-1/TRBV3-2|NA|TRBJ2-1|NA
CASSQEEQFF
TGTGCCAGCAGCCAAGAGGAGCAGTTCTTC
>TRBV6-1|NA|TRBJ2-7|NA
CASSEIGAERSYEQYF
TGTGCCAGCAGTGAAATCGGGGCGGAGAGATCCTACGAGCAGTACTTC
>TRBV28|TRBD1|TRBJ1-6|NA
CAGRRGLGNSPLHF
TGTGCCGGCCGTAGGGGGCTCGGTAATTCACCCCTCCACTTT
>TRBV5-6|TRBD1|TRBJ1-2|NA
CASSLGGGNYGYTF
TGTGCCAGCAGCTTGGGAGGGGGCAACTATGGCTACACCTTC
>TRBV7-2|TRBD2|TRBJ2-1|medium-sized
CASSGGGGASYEQFF
TGTGCCAGCAGCGGGGGCGGGGGGGCCTCTTATGAGCAGTTCTTC
>TRBV6-5|NA|TRBJ2-3|NA
CASRRAGTDTQYF
TGTGCCAGCAGACGGGCTGGCACAGATACGCAGTATTTT
>TRBV19|TRBD1|TRBJ1-5|NA
CASTRTGSNQPQHF
TGTGCCAGTACCAGGACAGGGAGCAATCAGCCCCAGCATTTT
>TRBV4-1|NA|TRBJ2-7|NA
CASSGGYEQYF
TGCGCCAGCAGCGGGGGCTACGAGCAGTACTTC
>TRBV6-5|TRBD2|TRBJ2-1|NA
CASSYSSSGSAREQFF
TGTGCCAGCAGTTACTCCTCTAGCGGGTCGGCGAGGGAGCAGTTCTTC
>TRBV27|NA|TRBJ2-1|few
CASSQGGSYNEQFF
TGTGCCAGCAGTCAGGGGGGATCCTACAATGAGCAGTTCTTC
>TRBV10-3|NA|TRBJ1-6|NA
CAISQTNSPLHF
TGTGCCATCAGTCAGACCAATTCACCCCTCCACTTT
>TRBV7-2|NA|TRBJ2-3|NA
CASSLVGGPTTDTQYF
TGTGCCAGCAGTCTAGTGGGAGGTCCCACCACAGATACGCAGTATTTT
>TRBV11-1|NA|TRBJ2-1|NA
CASSLGAGRDNNEQFF
TGTGCCAGCAGCTTAGGGGCGGGGCGGGACAACAATGAGCAGTTCTTC
>TRBV9|NA|TRBJ2-3|NA
CASSVEANPNTQYF
TGTGCCAGCAGCGTAGAGGCCAACCCTAATACGCAGTATTTT
>TRBV11-2|NA|TRBJ2-3|NA
CASSFAGIRGGASDTQYF
TGTGCCAGCAGCTTTGCGGGGATCCGTGGGGGGGCTTCAGATACGCAGTATTTT
>TRBV6-2/TRBV6-3|NA|TRBJ2-3|NA
CASSYIRSTDTQYF
TGTGCCAGCAGTTACATCCGGAGCACAGATACGCAGTATTTT
>TRBV6-5|TRBD2|TRBJ2-3|NA
CASLRTSGGTDTQYF
TGTGCCAGCCTGAGGACTAGCGGGGGCACAGATACGCAGTATTTT
>TRBV6-1|NA|TRBJ2-3|NA
CASSEVTGSSTDTQYF
TGTGCCAGCAGTGAAGTAACGGGGAGTAGCACAGATACGCAGTATTTT
>TRBV15|TRBD1|TRBJ2-7|NA
CATSSDRGGEQYF
TGTGCCACCAGCAGTGACAGGGGTGGGGAGCAGTACTTC
>TRBV30|NA|TRBJ2-7|NA
CAWSATGGGYEQYF
TGTGCCTGGAGTGCCACAGGAGGGGGATACGAGCAGTACTTC
>TRBV19|NA|TRBJ1-1|NA
CASSIDNRDTEAFF
TGTGCCAGTAGTATAGATAACAGGGACACTGAAGCTTTCTTT
>TRBV20-1|NA|TRBJ2-1|NA
CSAGPAYEQFF
TGCAGTGCTGGGCCTGCTTATGAGCAGTTCTTC
>TRBV5-8|TRBD1|TRBJ1-2|NA
CASSPGQGRNYGYTF
TGTGCCAGCAGCCCCGGACAGGGGAGAAACTATGGCTACACCTTC
>TRBV5-1|TRBD1|TRBJ1-1|NA
CASRGQEGTEAFF
TGCGCCAGCAGGGGACAGGAGGGGACTGAAGCTTTCTTT
>TRBV2|NA|TRBJ1-5|NA
CASSRGRESNQPQHF
TGTGCCAGCAGTAGGGGCAGGGAGAGCAATCAGCCCCAGCATTTT
>TRBV19|TRBD2|TRBJ2-3|few
CASSIGTSEADTQYF
TGTGCCAGTAGTATCGGGACTAGCGAAGCAGATACGCAGTATTTT
>TRBV18|NA|TRBJ1-1|once
CASSLRPSNTEAFF
TGTGCCAGCTCACTACGGCCGAGCAACACTGAAGCTTTCTTT
>TRBV24-1|TRBD2|TRBJ2-2|once
CATSDGRAGELFF
TGTGCCACCAGTGATGGGAGGGCCGGGGAGCTGTTTTTT